Included here is one T cell receptor beta chain sequence, with context. The antigen is unknown. This may come from a read error, since a much larger clone is one base off. This sample was taken from a study of tumor-infiltrating lymphocytes in primary liver carcinoma. Across the study: By surgical resection, the patients were treated for their primary liver carcinoma. Study-level results: Significantly greater top-250-clone fractions characterized tumors relative to blood (p = 0.039).

In addition to blood RNA drawn from unsorted whole blood, germline DNA was extracted. Starting from around 510 ng of total RNA, TCR beta cDNA was produced with a primer in the constant region. Three nested multiplex PCR rounds of slightly modified ARM-PCR generated TCR beta libraries. A C-beta reverse primer was combined with TRBV1-TRBV30 forward primers in the first two PCR rounds, and each round had about 10 cycles. TCRdb re-analysed the multiplex PCR reads in MiXCR, keeping a single row per CDR3 protein. The data show 300,000 to 350,000 distinct CDR3 sequences, about two thirds seen once. Germline V CDR1 and CDR2: SGHRS, YFSETQ. This CDR3 has 13 amino acids.

The sample was peripheral blood. This TCR came from a man aged 35 to 55 with primary liver carcinoma and hepatitis B virus infection. The V and J genes are TRBV5-1 and TRBJ2-3; D gene uncertain. The CDR3 here is CASSLDGTDMQYF. In DNA form, the CDR3 reads TGCGCCAGCAGCTTGGATGGCACAGATATGCAGTATTTT.